The clone carrying this T cell receptor beta chain was found many times. The data originate from a study of regulatory T cells in long-lasting Graves disease. As to time point: newly diagnosed GD, antithyroid drugs for less than 3 months. Extracted PBMC RNA gave rise to the TCR library. This CDR3 comprises 13 residues. V was cut by 0 bases and J by 2 bases, with 8 bases left in between. The germline CDR1 and CDR2 sequences are DFQATT and SNEGSKA (reference sequence). Both iRepertoire HTBI primers and Arm-PCR of CDR3 regions were used to build the TCR beta libraries. TCRdb analysed the multiplex PCR reads with MiXCR anew, one entry per CDR3 protein. The sample lists about 540,000 distinct CDR3 sequences, about 14% occurring once. The same data also went into a second study, on T cells in Graves' hyperthyroidism and ophthalmopathy.

V is TRBV20-1 and J is TRBJ2-7; no clear D gene. The source is a man under 40 with Graves disease. The source material was peripheral blood mononuclear cells (PBMCs), sampled at new diagnosis, from a patient treated with antithyroid drugs. The CDR3 nucleotides are TGCAGTGCTAGAGATCTCTTGGCCTACGAGCAGTACTTC. Amino acid sequence: CSARDLLAYEQYF.